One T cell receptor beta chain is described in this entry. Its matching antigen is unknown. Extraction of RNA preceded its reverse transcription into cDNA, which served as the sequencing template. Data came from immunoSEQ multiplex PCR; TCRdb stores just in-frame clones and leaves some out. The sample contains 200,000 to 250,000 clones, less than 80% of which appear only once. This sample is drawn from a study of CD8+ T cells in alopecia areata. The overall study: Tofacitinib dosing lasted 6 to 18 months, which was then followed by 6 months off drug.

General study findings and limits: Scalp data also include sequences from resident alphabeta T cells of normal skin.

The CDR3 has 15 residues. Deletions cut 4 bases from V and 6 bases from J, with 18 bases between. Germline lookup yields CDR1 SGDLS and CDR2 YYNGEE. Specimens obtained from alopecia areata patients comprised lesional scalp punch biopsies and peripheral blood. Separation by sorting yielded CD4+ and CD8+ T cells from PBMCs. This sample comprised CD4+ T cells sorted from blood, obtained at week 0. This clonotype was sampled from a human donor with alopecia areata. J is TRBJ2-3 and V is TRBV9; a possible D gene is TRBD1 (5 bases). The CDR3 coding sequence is TGTGCCAGCAGCTTGAGCCTGGGGCTGACTGATACGCAGTATTTT. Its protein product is CASSLSLGLTDTQYF.